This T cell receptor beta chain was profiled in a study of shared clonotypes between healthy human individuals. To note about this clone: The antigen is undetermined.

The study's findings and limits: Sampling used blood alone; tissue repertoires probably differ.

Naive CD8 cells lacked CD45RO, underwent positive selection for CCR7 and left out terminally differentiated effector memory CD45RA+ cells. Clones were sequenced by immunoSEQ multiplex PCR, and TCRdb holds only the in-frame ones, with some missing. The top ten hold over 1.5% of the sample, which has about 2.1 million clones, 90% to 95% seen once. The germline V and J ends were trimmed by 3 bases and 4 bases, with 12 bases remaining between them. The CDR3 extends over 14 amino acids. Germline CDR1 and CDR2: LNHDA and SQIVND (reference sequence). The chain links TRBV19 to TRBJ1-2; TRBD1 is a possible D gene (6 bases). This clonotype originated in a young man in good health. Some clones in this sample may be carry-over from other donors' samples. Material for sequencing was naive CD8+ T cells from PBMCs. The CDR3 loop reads CASSMTGQFYGYTF. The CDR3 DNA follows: TGTGCCAGTAGTATGACAGGACAGTTCTATGGCTACACCTTC.